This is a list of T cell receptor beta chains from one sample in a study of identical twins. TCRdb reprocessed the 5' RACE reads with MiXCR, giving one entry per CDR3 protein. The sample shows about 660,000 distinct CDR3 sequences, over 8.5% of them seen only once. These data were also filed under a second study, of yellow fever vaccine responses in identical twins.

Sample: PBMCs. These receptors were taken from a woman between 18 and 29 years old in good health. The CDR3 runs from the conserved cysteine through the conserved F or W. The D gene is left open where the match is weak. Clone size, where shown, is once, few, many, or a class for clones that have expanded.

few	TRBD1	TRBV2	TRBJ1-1	CASRETGGWTEAFF	TGTGCCAGCAGGGAAACAGGGGGCTGGACTGAAGCTTTCTTT
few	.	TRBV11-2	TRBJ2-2	CASSLVMSFFTGELFF	TGTGCCAGCAGCTTAGTGATGAGTTTTTTTACCGGGGAGCTGTTTTTT
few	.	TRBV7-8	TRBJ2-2	CASSPTRTGELFF	TGTGCCAGCAGCCCCACACGGACCGGGGAGCTGTTTTTT
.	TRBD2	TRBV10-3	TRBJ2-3	CAISESTLAGDLNTDTQYF	TGTGCCATCAGTGAGTCGACACTAGCGGGAGATTTGAACACAGATACGCAGTATTTT
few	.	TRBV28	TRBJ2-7	CASSPEGWFPYEQYF	TGTGCCAGCAGTCCCGAGGGTTGGTTTCCCTACGAGCAGTACTTC
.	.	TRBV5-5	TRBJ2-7	CASRTDITYEQYF	TGTGCCAGCAGAACAGACATAACCTACGAGCAGTACTTC
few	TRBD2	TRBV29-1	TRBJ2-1	CSVEDQGLAGQSYNEQFF	TGCAGCGTTGAAGATCAGGGACTAGCGGGACAGTCCTACAATGAGCAGTTCTTC
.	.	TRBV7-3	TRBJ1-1	CASSPSGEMNTEAFF	TGTGCCAGCAGCCCGTCGGGCGAGATGAACACTGAAGCTTTCTTT
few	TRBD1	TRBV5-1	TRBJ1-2	CASSFRTGGNYGYTF	TGCGCCAGCAGCTTCCGGACAGGGGGTAACTATGGCTACACCTTC
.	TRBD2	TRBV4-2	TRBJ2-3	CASSQASGAGDLTDTQYF	TGTGCCAGCAGCCAAGCCTCCGGAGCGGGGGACCTCACAGATACGCAGTATTTT
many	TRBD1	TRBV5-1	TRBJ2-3	CASSVQGDTQYF	TGCGCCAGCAGCGTACAGGGGGATACGCAGTATTTT
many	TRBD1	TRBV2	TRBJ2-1	CAVQTGDSPNEQFF	TGTGCCGTACAGACTGGGGACAGTCCCAATGAGCAGTTCTTC
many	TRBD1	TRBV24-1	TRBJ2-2	CATSGTGVNTGELFF	TGTGCCACCAGCGGGACAGGGGTGAACACCGGGGAGCTGTTTTTT
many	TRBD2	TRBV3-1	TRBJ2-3	CASSPTSGGGYTQYF	TGTGCCAGCAGCCCGACTAGCGGGGGGGGTTATACGCAGTATTTT
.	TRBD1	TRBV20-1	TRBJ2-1	CSARDGRQGIYNEQFF	TGCAGTGCTAGAGATGGGCGACAGGGGATCTACAATGAGCAGTTCTTC
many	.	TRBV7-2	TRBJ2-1	CASSPGVESYNEQFF	TGTGCCAGCAGCCCAGGGGTAGAATCCTACAATGAGCAGTTCTTC
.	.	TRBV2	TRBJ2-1	CASSEAAPDQFF	TGTGCCAGCAGTGAAGCCGCCCCAGACCAGTTCTTC
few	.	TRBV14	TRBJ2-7	CASSHLAGSSYEQYF	TGTGCCAGCAGCCATCTTGCGGGGTCCTCCTACGAGCAGTACTTC
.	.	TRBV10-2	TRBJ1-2	CASGTEGNYGYTF	TGCGCCAGCGGGACCGAGGGGAACTATGGCTACACCTTC
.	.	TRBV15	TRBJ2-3	CATSRDLAGATAQVTDTQYF	TGTGCCACCAGCAGGGACCTCGCTGGGGCCACAGCTCAGGTCACAGATACGCAGTATTTT
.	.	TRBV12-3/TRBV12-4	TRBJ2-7	CASSSLEGISYEQYF	TGTGCCAGCAGTTCCCTAGAGGGTATTTCCTACGAGCAGTACTTC
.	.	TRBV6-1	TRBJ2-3	CASSPEGFWTDTQYF	TGTGCCAGCTCCCCAGAGGGGTTTTGGACAGATACGCAGTATTTT